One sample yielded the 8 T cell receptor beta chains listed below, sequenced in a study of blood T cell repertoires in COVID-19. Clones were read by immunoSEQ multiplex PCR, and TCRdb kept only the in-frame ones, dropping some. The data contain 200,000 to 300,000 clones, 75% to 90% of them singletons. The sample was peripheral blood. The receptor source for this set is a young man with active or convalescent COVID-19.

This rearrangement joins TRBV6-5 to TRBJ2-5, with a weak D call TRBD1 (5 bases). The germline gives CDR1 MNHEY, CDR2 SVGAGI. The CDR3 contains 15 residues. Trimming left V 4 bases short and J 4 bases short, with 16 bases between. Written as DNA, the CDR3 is TGTGCCAGCAGTTCGGGTGATGGGGCCCGAGAGACCCAGTACTTC. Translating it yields CASSSGDGARETQYF.

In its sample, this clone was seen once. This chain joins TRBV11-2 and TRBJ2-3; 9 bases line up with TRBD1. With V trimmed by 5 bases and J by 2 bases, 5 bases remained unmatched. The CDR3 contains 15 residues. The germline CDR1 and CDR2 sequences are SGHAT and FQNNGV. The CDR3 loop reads CASSPNRGLTDTQYF. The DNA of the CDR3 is TGTGCCAGCAGCCCTAACAGGGGGCTCACAGATACGCAGTATTTT.

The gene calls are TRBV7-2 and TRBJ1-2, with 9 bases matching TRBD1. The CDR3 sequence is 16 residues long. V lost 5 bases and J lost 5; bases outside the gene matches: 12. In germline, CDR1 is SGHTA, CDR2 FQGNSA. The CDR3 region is CASSLRTGEAVYGYTF. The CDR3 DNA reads TGTGCCAGCAGCCTACGGACAGGGGAGGCGGTTTATGGCTACACCTTC.

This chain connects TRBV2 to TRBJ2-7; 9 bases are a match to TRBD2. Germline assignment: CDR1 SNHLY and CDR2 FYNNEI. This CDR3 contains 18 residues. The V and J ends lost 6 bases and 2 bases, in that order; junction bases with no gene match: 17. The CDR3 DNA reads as TGTGCCAGCAGCCCGACTAGCGGTGTTGTCGGGGGGGCCTACGAGCAGTACTTC. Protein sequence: CASSPTSGVVGGAYEQYF.

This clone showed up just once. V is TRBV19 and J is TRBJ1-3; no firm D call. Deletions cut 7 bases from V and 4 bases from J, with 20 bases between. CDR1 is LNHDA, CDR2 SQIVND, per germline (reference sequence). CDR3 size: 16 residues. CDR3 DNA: TGTGCCAGTATTGACGGAGGAATAGTCTCCGGAAACACCATATATTTT. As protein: CASIDGGIVSGNTIYF.

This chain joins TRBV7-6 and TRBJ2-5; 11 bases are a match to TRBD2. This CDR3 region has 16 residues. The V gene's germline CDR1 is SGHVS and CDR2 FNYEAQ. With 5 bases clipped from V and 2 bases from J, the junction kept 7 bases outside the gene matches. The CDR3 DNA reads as TGTGCCAGCAGCCCCGGGCTAGCGGGGGGACAAGAGACCCAGTACTTC. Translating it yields CASSPGLAGGQETQYF.

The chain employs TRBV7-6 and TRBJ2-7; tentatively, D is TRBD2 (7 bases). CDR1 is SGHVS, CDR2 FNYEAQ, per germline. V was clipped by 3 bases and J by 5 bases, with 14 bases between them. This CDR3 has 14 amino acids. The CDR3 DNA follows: TGTGCCAGCAGCTTGGGAGGGGGGGGCCACGAGCAGTACTTC. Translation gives CASSLGGGGHEQYF.

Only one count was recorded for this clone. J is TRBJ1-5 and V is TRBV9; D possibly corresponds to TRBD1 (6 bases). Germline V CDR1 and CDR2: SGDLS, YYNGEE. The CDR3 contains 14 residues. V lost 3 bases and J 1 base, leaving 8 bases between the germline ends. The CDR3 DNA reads TGTGCCAGCAGCGCGAGGGGGAGCAATCAGCCCCAGCATTTT. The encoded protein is CASSARGSNQPQHF.